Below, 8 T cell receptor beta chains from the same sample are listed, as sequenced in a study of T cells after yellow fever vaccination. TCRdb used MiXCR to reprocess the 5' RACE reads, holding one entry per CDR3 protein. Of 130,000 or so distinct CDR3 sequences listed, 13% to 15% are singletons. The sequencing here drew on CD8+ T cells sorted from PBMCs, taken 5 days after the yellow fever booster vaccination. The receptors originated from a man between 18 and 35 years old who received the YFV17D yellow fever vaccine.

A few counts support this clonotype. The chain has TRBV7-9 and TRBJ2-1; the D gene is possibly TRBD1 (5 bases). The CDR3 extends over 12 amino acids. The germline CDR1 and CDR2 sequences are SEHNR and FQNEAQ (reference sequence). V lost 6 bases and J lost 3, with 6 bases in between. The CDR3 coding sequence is TGTGCCAGCAGAGACAGCTACAATGAGCAGTTCTTC. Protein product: CASRDSYNEQFF.

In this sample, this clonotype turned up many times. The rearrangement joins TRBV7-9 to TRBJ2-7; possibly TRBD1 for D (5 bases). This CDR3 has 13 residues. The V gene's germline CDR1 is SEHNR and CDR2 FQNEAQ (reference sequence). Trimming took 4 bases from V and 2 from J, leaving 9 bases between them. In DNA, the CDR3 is TGTGCCAGCAGCTCTGACAGACCCTACGAGCAGTACTTC. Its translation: CASSSDRPYEQYF. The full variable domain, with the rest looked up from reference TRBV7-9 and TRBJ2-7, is DTGVSQNPRHKITKRGQNVTFRCDPISEHNRLYWYRQTLGQGPEFLTYFQNEAQLEKSRLLSDRFSAERPKGSFSTLEIQRTEQGDSAMYLCASSSDRPYEQYFGPGTRLTVT.

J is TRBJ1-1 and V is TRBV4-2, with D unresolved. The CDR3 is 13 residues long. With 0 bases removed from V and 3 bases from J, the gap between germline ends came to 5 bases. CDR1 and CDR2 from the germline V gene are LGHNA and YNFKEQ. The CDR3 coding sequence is TGTGCCAGCAGCCAAGAGGGATACACTGAAGCTTTCTTT. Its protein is CASSQEGYTEAFF.

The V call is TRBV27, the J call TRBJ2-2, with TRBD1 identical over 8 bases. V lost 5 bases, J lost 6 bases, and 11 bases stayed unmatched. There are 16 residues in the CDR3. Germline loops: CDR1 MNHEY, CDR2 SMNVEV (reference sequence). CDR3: CASSVQDRVAAGELFF. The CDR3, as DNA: TGTGCCAGCAGTGTACAGGACAGGGTTGCGGCCGGGGAGCTGTTTTTT.

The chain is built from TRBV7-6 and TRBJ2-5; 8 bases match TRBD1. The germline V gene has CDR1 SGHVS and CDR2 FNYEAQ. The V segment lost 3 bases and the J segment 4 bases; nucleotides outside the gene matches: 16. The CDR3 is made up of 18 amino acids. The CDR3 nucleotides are TGTGCCAGCAGCTTCCGGTCGTGGGGACAGGAGAGAGCAGAGACCCAGTACTTC. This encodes CASSFRSWGQERAETQYF.

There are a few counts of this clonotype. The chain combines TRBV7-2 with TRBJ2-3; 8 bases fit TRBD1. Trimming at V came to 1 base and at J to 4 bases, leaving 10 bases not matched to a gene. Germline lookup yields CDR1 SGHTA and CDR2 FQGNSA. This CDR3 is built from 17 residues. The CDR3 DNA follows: TGTGCCAGCAGCTTAGAGCCCGTTGGACAGGGCGCAGATACGCAGTATTTT. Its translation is CASSLEPVGQGADTQYF. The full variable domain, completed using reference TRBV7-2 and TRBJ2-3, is GAGVSQSPSNKVTEKGKDVELRCDPISGHTALYWYRQSLGQGLEFLIYFQGNSAPDKSGLPSDRFSAERTGGSVSTLTIQRTQQEDSAVYLCASSLEPVGQGADTQYFGPGTRLTVL.

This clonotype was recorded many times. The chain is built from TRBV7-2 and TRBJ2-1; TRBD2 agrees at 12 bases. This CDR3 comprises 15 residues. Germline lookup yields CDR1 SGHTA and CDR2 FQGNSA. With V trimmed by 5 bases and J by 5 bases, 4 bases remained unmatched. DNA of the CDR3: TGTGCCAGCAGCCCCGGACTAGCGGGGAACAATGAGCAGTTCTTC. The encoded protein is CASSPGLAGNNEQFF. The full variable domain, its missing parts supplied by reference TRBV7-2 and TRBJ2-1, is GAGVSQSPSNKVTEKGKDVELRCDPISGHTALYWYRQSLGQGLEFLIYFQGNSAPDKSGLPSDRFSAERTGGSVSTLTIQRTQQEDSAVYLCASSPGLAGNNEQFFGPGTRLTVL.

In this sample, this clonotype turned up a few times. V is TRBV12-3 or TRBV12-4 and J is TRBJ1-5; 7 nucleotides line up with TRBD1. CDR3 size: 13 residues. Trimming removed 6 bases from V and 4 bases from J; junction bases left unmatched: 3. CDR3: CASSRDRNQPQHF. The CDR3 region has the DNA TGTGCCAGCAGCCGGGACAGAAATCAGCCCCAGCATTTT.